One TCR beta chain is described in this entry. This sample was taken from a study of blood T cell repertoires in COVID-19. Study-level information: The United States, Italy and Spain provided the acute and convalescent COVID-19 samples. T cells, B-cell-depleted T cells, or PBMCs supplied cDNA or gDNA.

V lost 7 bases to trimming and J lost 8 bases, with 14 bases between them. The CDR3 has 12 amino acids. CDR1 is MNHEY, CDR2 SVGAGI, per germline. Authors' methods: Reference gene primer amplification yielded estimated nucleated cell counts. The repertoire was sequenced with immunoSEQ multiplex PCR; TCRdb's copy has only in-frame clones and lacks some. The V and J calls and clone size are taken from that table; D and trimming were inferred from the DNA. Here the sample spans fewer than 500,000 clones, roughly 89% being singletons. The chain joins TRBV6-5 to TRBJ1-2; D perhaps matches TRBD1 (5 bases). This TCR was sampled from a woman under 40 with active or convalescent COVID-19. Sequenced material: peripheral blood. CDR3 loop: CASTKREGGYTF. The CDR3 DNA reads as TGTGCCAGCACCAAAAGGGAGGGGGGCTACACCTTC.